This TCR beta chain was sequenced in a study of identifying expanded T cells in peripheral blood. Method: immunoSEQ multiplex PCR; TCRdb's copy keeps in-frame clones and lacks some. The table includes 55,000 to 80,000 clones, around 86% detected once. Collection occurred without any documented infections or immune events in donors. Germline V gives CDR1 LNHDA, CDR2 SQIVND (reference sequence). The CDR3 length is 18 residues. The J segment lost 0 bases and the V segment lost 4 bases, leaving 11 bases of the junction unmatched. This clone appeared a single time. Its antigen is unidentified. General observations from the study: Clone count variance between roughly 2-week samples rose with total template count. Roughly 1.2 clones differed between technical replicates, versus approximately 17 and 20 over time.

Specimen: blood. V and J are TRBV19 and TRBJ1-5; TRBD1 agrees at 8 bases. This clonotype originated in a person aged 18 to 75 in good health. The CDR3 sequence: CASSTTGQAPLSNQPQHF. The CDR3, as DNA: TGTGCCAGTAGTACAACGGGACAGGCACCTCTTAGCAATCAGCCCCAGCATTTT.